Shown below are 17 T cell receptor beta chains from a single sample sequenced in a study of regulatory T cells in long-lasting Graves disease. Through Arm-PCR of CDR3 regions and iRepertoire HTBI primers, TCR beta libraries were built. Via MiXCR, TCRdb re-called the multiplex PCR reads, giving one row per CDR3 protein. The table has more than 650,000 distinct CDR3 sequences, around 30% seen once. The time point: persistent/refractory GD, antithyroid drugs over 5 years with positive TRAb. From RNA extracted from PBMCs, the TCR library was made. Sequenced material: peripheral blood mononuclear cells (PBMCs), taken when the disease was refractory, from a patient treated with antithyroid drugs. The source is a female donor with Graves disease.

V usage is TRBV3-1 and J usage is TRBJ2-1, with TRBD2 identical over 8 bases. V lost 4 bases and J lost 4; bases outside the gene matches: 6. Germline V gene lookup returns CDR1 LGHDT and CDR2 YNNKEL (reference sequence). This CDR3 contains 15 residues. CDR3 coding DNA: TGTGCCAGCAGCCCACGACTAGCGTTGTACAATGAGCAGTTCTTC. Translated: CASSPRLALYNEQFF.

This clonotype was picked up a small number of times. V usage is TRBV12-3 or TRBV12-4 and J usage is TRBJ1-1; D ambiguous. The CDR3 has 11 residues. Trimming cost V 6 bases and J 11 bases, with 13 bases left between them. The CDR3 here is CASSNPVGAFF. The DNA for the CDR3 is TGTGCCAGCAGCAATCCAGTGGGGGCTTTCTTT.

The chain joins TRBV4-1 to TRBJ2-2; D uncertain. The CDR3 loop spans 16 amino acids. Germline lookup yields CDR1 MGHRA and CDR2 YSYEKL. Trimming cost V 0 bases and J 4 bases, with 12 bases left between them. CDR3 protein: CASSQDTGVVTGELFF. For the CDR3, the DNA is TGCGCCAGCAGCCAAGATACCGGCGTGGTCACCGGGGAGCTGTTTTTT.

The chain couples TRBV9 to TRBJ2-5; D possibly matches TRBD1 or TRBD2 (5 bases each). The germline V gene encodes CDR1 SGDLS and CDR2 YYNGEE. Trimming took 4 bases from V and 6 from J, leaving 19 bases between them. CDR3 length: 15 residues. Written as DNA, the CDR3 is TGTGCCAGCAGCCCCCGAAGGGACCGCGAACAGACCCAGTACTTC. Amino acid sequence: CASSPRRDREQTQYF.

The chain uses TRBV5-1 and TRBJ1-2, with 7 positions matching TRBD1. Germline CDR1 SGHRS, CDR2 YFSETQ. This CDR3 is built from 13 residues. V trimming: 4 bases; J trimming: 4 bases; junction bases outside the gene matches: 4. The CDR3 DNA reads as TGCGCCAGCAGCGACGGACAGGCCTATGGCTACACCTTC. The encoded protein is CASSDGQAYGYTF.

J is TRBJ2-7 and V is TRBV20-1; D is possibly TRBD2 (5 bases). Germline CDR1 DFQATT, CDR2 SNEGSKA (reference sequence). The CDR3 totals 12 residues. V gave up 3 bases and J gave up 7 bases, with 13 bases separating them. CDR3 sequence reads: CSASRTYREQYF. The CDR3 nucleotides read TGCAGTGCTAGTCGGACTTATCGGGAGCAGTACTTC.

About this clonotype: One junction end disagrees with the germline gene, perhaps due to a read error. The chain uses TRBV28 and TRBJ1-6; unclear D gene. Germline assignment: CDR1 MDHEN and CDR2 SYDVKM. This CDR3 region has 14 residues. CDR3 nucleotide sequence: TGTGCCAGCAGTGGGAGCTCCTATAATTCACTCCTCCACTTT. It codes for CASSGSSYNSLLHF.

The chain combines TRBV7-8 with TRBJ1-5; D gene unclear. Deletions cut 5 bases from V and 7 bases from J, with 21 bases between. Germline CDR1 SGHVS, CDR2 FQNEAQ. The CDR3 extends over 16 amino acids. CDR3 nucleotide sequence: TGTGCCAGCAGCCCCAAAAGGGTAGGGTCTTCCCAGCCCCAGCATTTT. As protein: CASSPKRVGSSQPQHF.

The chain recombines TRBV9 with TRBJ2-2; 8 bases agree with TRBD2. The CDR3 sequence is 15 residues long. The J segment lost 5 bases and the V segment lost 0 bases, leaving 3 bases of the junction unmatched. Germline V lookup: CDR1 SGDLS, CDR2 YYNGEE. CDR3 in amino acids: CASSVDGRGTGELFF. Written as DNA, the CDR3 is TGTGCCAGCAGCGTAGACGGGAGGGGGACCGGGGAGCTGTTTTTT.

This clonotype was found a few times. The CDR3: CAISGVGGYTF. The CDR3 DNA follows: TGTGCCATCAGTGGTGTAGGAGGCTACACCTTC. The rearrangement uses TRBV10-3 and TRBJ1-2, with D unclear. V was cut by 4 bases and J by 8 bases, with 8 bases left in between. CDR1 and CDR2 (germline): ENHRY, SYGVKD. The CDR3 has 11 residues.

The chain recombines TRBV2 with TRBJ2-4; D ambiguous. CDR3 size: 14 residues. Trimming left V 10 bases short and J 0 bases short, with 13 bases between. CDR1 is SNHLY, CDR2 FYNNEI, per germline. The CDR3 bases are TGTGCCACCGTAGATCAACTAGCCAAAAACATTCAGTACTTC. It specifies CATVDQLAKNIQYF.

The chain has TRBV6-1 and TRBJ1-1; no firm D call. The CDR3 consists of 10 residues. V lost 11 bases, J lost 1 base, and 5 bases lay in between. Germline assignment: CDR1 MNHNS and CDR2 SASEGT. The CDR3 here is CASENTEAFF. CDR3 nucleotides: TGTGCCTCGGAGAACACTGAAGCTTTCTTT.

The sample holds a few counts of this clonotype. V is TRBV6-1 and J is TRBJ1-4; 7 positions match TRBD1. Germline CDR1 and CDR2: MNHNS and SASEGT. V lost 6 bases, J lost 7 bases, and 8 bases stayed unmatched. The CDR3 totals 14 residues. The CDR3 spells CASRPGQRTEKLFF. CDR3 DNA: TGTGCCAGCAGGCCGGGACAGAGGACTGAAAAACTGTTTTTT.

The V gene is TRBV20-1, the J gene TRBJ2-7, with D unclear. Germline V CDR1 and CDR2: DFQATT, SNEGSKA (reference sequence). V gave up 5 bases and J gave up 3 bases, with 14 bases separating them. This CDR3 has 13 residues. CDR3 DNA sequence: TGCAGTGCTGCCCCTCCCCCCCACTACGAGCAGTACTTC. It codes for CSAAPPPHYEQYF.

The chain employs TRBV30 and TRBJ2-5; the match to TRBD2 covers 9 bases. Germline V gene sequence: CDR1 GTSNPN, CDR2 SVGIG (reference sequence). This CDR3 has 13 residues. V gave up 2 bases and J gave up 4 bases; unmatched junction bases: 2. CDR3 amino acids: CAWSRRGGETQYF. In DNA, the CDR3 is TGTGCCTGGAGTCGGCGGGGGGGAGAGACCCAGTACTTC.

This clonotype was seen a single time. A clone one base away is much larger, so this may be a read error. The CDR3 loop is CAGSLLTGGVNQPQHF. The CDR3 DNA is TGTGCCGGCAGTTTACTGACAGGGGGCGTCAATCAGCCCCAGCATTTT. This chain joins TRBV28 and TRBJ1-5; the match to TRBD1 covers 10 bases. There are 16 residues in the CDR3. Germline-derived CDR1 and CDR2 are MDHEN and SYDVKM.

CDR3 bases: TGTGCCTGGAGTCCCCAGTACACTGAAGCTTTCTTT. It encodes CAWSPQYTEAFF. The chain is built from TRBV30 and TRBJ1-1, with D unclear. Germline loops: CDR1 GTSNPN, CDR2 SVGIG (reference sequence). V lost 2 bases and J 3 bases, leaving 7 bases between the germline ends. This CDR3 contains 12 residues.